This paragraph covers one T cell receptor beta chain sequence. These data belong to a study of blood T cell repertoires in COVID-19. About the research overall: The study drew acute and convalescent COVID-19 samples from the United States, Italy and Spain. Sources were T cells, B-cell-depleted T cells, or PBMCs; the material itself was cDNA or gDNA.

As handled by the study authors: Reference gene primer amplification gave estimated nucleated cell counts. Method: immunoSEQ multiplex PCR; TCRdb's copy keeps in-frame clones and lacks some. Clonal size and the V and J genes are those of that table, whereas D and trimming came from the DNA. The sample has fewer than 95,000 clones, approximately 80% seen once; the top ten hold approximately 14%. Germline CDR1 SGHKS, CDR2 YYEKEE (reference sequence). Germline trimming cut 2 bases from V and 7 bases from J; bases unmatched to any gene: 2. The CDR3 is made up of 15 amino acids. The TCR was taken from a human donor in a cohort sampled during active COVID-19. Sequences were obtained from peripheral blood. The chain couples TRBV5-5 to TRBJ1-6, with 11 bases lining up with TRBD1. CDR3 bases: TGTGCCAGCAGCTTCGGGACAGGGGGAAATTCACCCCTCCACTTT. Translation gives CASSFGTGGNSPLHF.